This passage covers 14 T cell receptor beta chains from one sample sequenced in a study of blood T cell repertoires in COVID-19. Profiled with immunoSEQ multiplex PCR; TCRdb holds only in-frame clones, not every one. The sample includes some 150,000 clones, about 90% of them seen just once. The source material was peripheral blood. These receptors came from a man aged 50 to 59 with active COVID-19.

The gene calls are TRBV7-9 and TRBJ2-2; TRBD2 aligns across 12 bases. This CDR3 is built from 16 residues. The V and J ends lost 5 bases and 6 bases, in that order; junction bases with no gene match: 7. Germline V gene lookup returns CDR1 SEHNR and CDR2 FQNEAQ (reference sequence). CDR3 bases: TGTGCCAGCAGCCACGTCGGACTAGCGGGGCCCGGGGAGCTGTTTTTT. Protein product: CASSHVGLAGPGELFF.

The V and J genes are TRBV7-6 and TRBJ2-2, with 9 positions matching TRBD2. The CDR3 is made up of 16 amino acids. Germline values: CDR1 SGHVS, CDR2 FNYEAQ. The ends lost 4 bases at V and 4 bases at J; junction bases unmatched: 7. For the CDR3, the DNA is TGTGCCAGCAGCTCATTTAGCGGGGGTACCACCGGGGAGCTGTTTTTT. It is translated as CASSSFSGGTTGELFF.

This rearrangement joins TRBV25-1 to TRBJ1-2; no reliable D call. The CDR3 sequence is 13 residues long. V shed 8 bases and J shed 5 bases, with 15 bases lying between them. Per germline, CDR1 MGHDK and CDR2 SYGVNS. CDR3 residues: CASGIAGLYGYTF. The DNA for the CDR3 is TGTGCCAGCGGTATAGCAGGACTATATGGCTACACCTTC.

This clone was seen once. In DNA, the CDR3 is TGTGCCAGCAGCCAAGTAGCGGGGGAGGTAGAGACCCAGTACTTC. It is translated as CASSQVAGEVETQYF. The genes are TRBV4-2 and TRBJ2-5; 9 bases are a match to TRBD2. This CDR3 spans 15 amino acids. The V segment lost 1 base and the J segment 4 bases; nucleotides outside the gene matches: 4. Germline V gene sequence: CDR1 LGHNA, CDR2 YNFKEQ.

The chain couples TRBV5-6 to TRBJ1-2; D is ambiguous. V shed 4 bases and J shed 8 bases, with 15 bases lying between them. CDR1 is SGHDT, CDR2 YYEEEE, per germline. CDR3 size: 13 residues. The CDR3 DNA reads TGTGCCAGCAGCCTGTCCCAAGTTGGCGGCTACACCTTC. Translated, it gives CASSLSQVGGYTF. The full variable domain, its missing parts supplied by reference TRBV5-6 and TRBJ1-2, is DAGVTQSPTHLIKTRGQQVTLRCSPKSGHDTVSWYQQALGQGPQFIFQYYEEEERQRGNFPDRFSGHQFPNYSSELNVNALLLGDSALYLCASSLSQVGGYTFGSGTRLTVV.

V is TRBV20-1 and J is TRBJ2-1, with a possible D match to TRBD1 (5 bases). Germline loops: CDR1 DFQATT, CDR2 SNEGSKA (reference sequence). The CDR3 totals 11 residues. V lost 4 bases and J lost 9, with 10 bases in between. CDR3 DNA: TGCAGTGCTATGTTGGGGCTTGAGCAGTTCTTC. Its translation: CSAMLGLEQFF.

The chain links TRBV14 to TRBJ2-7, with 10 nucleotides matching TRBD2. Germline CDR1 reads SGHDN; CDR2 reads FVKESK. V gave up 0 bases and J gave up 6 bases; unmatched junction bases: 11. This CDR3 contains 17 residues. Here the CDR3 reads CASSQEPTGLANSEQYF. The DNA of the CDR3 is TGTGCCAGCAGCCAAGAACCGACGGGACTAGCGAACTCCGAGCAGTACTTC.

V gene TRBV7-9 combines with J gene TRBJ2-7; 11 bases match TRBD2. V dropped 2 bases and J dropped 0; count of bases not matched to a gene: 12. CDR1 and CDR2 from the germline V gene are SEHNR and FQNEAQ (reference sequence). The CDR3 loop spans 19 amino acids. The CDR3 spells CASSLLPGLADSISYEQYF. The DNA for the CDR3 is TGTGCCAGCAGCTTACTTCCGGGACTAGCGGATTCCATCTCCTACGAGCAGTACTTC.

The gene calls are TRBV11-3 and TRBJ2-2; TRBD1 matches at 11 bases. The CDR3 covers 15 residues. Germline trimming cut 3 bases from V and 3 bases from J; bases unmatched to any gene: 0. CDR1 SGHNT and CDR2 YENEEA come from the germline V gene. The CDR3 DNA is TGTGCCAGCAGCTTGGGACAGGGGGACACCGGGGAGCTGTTTTTT. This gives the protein CASSLGQGDTGELFF.

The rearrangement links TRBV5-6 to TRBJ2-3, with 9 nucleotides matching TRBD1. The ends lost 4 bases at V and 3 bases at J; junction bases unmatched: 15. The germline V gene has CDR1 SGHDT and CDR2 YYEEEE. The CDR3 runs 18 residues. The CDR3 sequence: CASSLARLQGAGTDTQYF. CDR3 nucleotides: TGTGCCAGCAGCCTCGCCAGACTACAGGGGGCGGGAACAGATACGCAGTATTTT.

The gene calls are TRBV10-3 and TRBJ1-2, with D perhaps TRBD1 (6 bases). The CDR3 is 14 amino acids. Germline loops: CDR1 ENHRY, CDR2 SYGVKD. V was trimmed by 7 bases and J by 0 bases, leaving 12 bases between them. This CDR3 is CAIMGHEANYGYTF. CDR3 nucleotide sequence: TGTGCCATCATGGGACACGAGGCTAACTATGGCTACACCTTC.

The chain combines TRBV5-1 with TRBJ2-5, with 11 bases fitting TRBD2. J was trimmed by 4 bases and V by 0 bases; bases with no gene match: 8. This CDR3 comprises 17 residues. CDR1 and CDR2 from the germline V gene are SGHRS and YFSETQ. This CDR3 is CASSLARDSGGAETQYF. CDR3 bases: TGCGCCAGCAGCTTGGCTCGGGATAGCGGGGGGGCAGAGACCCAGTACTTC.

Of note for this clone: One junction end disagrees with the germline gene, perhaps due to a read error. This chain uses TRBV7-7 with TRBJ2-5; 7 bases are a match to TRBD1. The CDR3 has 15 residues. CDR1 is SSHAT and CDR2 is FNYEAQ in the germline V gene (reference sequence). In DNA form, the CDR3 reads TGTGCTAGCAGCTACCGACAGGGTCCTCAAGAGACCCAGTACTTC. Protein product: CASSYRQGPQETQYF. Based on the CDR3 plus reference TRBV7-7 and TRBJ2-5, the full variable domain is GAGVSQSPRYKVTKRGQDVTLRCDPISSHATLYWYQQALGQGPEFLTYFNYEAQPDKSGLPSDRFSAERPEGSISTLTIQRTEQRDSAMYRCASSYRQGPQETQYFGPGTRLLVL.

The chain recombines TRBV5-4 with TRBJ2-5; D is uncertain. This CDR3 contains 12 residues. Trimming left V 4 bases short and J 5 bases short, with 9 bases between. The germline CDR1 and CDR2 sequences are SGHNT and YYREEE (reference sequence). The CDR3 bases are TGTGCCAGCAGCCTTCCCTTGGAGACCCAGTACTTC. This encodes CASSLPLETQYF.